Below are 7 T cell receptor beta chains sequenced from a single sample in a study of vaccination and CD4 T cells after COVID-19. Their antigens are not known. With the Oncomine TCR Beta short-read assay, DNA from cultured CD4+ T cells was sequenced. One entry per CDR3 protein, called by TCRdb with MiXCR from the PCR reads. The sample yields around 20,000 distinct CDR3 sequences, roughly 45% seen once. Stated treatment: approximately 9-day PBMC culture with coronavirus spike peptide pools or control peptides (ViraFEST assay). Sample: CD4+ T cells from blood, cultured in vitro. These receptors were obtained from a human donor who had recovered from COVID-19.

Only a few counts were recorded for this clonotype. The CDR3 loop reads CASSTPSGSGKDTQYF. The CDR3 nucleotides read TGTGCCAGCAGTACGCCTAGCGGGAGTGGCAAAGATACGCAGTATTTT. The rearrangement joins TRBV28 to TRBJ2-3; 10 bases fit TRBD2. V gave up 5 bases and J gave up 5 bases; unmatched junction bases: 10. The CDR3 covers 16 residues. Germline V gene sequence: CDR1 MDHEN, CDR2 SYDVKM.

CDR3 sequence: CASSDRQQNTGELFF. For the CDR3, the DNA is TGTGCCAGCAGTGACAGGCAGCAGAACACCGGGGAGCTGTTTTTT. The chain employs TRBV2 and TRBJ2-2; D uncertain. Germline CDR1 reads SNHLY; CDR2 reads FYNNEI. The CDR3 totals 15 residues. V lost 3 bases and J lost 1, with 9 bases in between. The variable domain in full, completed from reference TRBV2 and TRBJ2-2, reads EPEVTQTPSHQVTQMGQEVILRCVPISNHLYFYWYRQILGQKVEFLVSFYNNEISEKSEIFDDQFSVERPDGSNFTLKIRSTKLEDSAMYFCASSDRQQNTGELFFGEGSRLTVL.

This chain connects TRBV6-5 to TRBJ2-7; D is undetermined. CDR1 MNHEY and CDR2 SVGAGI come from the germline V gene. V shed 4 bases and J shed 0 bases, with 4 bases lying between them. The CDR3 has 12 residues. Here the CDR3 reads CASSSVSYEQYF. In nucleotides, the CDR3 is TGTGCCAGCAGTTCCGTCTCCTACGAGCAGTACTTC.

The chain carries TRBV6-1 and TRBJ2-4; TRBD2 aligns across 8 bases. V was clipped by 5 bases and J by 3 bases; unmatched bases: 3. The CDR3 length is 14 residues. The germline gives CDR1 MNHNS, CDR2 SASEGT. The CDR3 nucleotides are TGTGCCAGCAGTACGGGAGGGATCAAAAACATTCAGTACTTC. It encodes CASSTGGIKNIQYF.

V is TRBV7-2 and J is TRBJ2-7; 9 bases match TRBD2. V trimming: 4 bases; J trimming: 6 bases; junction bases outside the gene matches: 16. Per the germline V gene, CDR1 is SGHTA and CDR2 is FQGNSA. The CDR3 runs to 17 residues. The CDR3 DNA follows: TGTGCCAGCAGCTCAGGGGGTAGCGGGAGTGTCCGGTCCGAGCAGTACTTC. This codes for CASSSGGSGSVRSEQYF.

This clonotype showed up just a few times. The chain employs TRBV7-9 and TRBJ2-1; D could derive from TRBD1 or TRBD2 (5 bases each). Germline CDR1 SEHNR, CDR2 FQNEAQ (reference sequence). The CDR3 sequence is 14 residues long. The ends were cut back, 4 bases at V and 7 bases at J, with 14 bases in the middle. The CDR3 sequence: CASSSLGRQNEQFF. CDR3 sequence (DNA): TGTGCCAGCAGCTCCCTGGGACGGCAGAATGAGCAGTTCTTC.

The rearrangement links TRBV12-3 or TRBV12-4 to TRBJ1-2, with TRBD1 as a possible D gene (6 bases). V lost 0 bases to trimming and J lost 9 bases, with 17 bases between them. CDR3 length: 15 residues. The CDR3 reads CASSLALLWGASYTF. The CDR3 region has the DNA TGTGCCAGCAGTTTAGCTCTCCTCTGGGGGGCGAGCTACACCTTC.